One sample yielded the 3 T cell receptor beta chains listed below, sequenced in a study of T cells after yellow fever vaccination. TCRdb itself ran the 5' RACE reads through MiXCR, one entry per CDR3 protein. Of roughly 190,000 distinct CDR3 sequences detected, approximately 11% appear once; the ten largest clones hold less than 40%. The sample consisted of CD8+ T cells sorted from PBMCs, taken 15 days after the yellow fever booster vaccination. These receptors originate from a man between 18 and 35 years old who received the YFV17D yellow fever vaccine.

This clonotype was detected only a few times. V gene TRBV6-5 combines with J gene TRBJ2-7, with 8 positions matching TRBD1. The V gene's germline CDR1 is MNHEY and CDR2 SVGAGI. CDR3 length equals 15 residues. V trimming: 0 bases; J trimming: 3 bases; junction bases outside the gene matches: 4. CDR3 in amino acids: CASSYSQGADYEQYF. CDR3 in DNA: TGTGCCAGCAGTTACTCTCAGGGGGCGGACTACGAGCAGTACTTC.

This clonotype turned up a few times. This sequence joins TRBV7-9 and TRBJ2-3; 9 bases agree with TRBD1. Germline V gene sequence: CDR1 SEHNR, CDR2 FQNEAQ (reference sequence). V shed 5 bases and J 4 bases; nucleotides not matched to a gene: 7. The CDR3 is made up of 15 amino acids. CDR3 loop: CASSARDRDPDTQYF. The CDR3 nucleotides read TGTGCCAGCAGCGCGCGGGACAGGGACCCAGATACGCAGTATTTT.

The chain recombines TRBV7-2 with TRBJ2-3, with a possible D match to TRBD1 (5 bases). There are 16 residues in the CDR3. Germline CDR1 reads SGHTA; CDR2 reads FQGNSA. V was shortened by 3 bases and J by 0 bases, with 13 bases between the two germline ends. The CDR3 spells CASSFWTIPSTDTQYF. CDR3 in DNA: TGTGCCAGCAGCTTTTGGACAATCCCTAGCACAGATACGCAGTATTTT.